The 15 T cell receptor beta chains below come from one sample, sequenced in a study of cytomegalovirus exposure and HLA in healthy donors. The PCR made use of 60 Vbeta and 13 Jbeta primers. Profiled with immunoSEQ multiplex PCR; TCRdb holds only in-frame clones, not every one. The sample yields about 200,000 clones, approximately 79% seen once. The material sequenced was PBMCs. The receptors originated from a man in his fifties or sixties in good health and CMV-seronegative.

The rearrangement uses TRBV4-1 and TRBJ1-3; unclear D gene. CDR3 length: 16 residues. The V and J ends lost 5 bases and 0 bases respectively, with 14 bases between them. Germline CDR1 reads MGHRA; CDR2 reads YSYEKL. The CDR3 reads CASSRDGRGSGNTIYF. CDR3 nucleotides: TGCGCCAGCAGCAGAGACGGCAGAGGCTCTGGAAACACCATATATTTT.

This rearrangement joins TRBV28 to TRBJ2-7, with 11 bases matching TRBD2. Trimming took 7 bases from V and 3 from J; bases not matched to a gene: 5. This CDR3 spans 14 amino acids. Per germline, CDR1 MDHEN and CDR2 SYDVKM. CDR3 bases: TGTGCCAGCAACACGGGACTAGCGGTCTACGAGCAGTACTTC. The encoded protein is CASNTGLAVYEQYF.

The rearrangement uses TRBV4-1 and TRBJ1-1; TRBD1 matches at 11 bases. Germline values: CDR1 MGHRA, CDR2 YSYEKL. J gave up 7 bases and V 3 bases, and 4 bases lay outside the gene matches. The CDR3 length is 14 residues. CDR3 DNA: TGCGCCAGCAGCCACGGACAGGGGGCAGGTGAAGCTTTCTTT. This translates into CASSHGQGAGEAFF.

DNA of the CDR3: TGTGCTAGTGGTCCTCCTCGGGGTCTGAACACTGAAGCTTTCTTT. Its protein is CASGPPRGLNTEAFF. This chain uses TRBV12-5 with TRBJ1-1; D is unresolved. The V end lost 5 bases, the J end lost 0 bases, and 13 bases lay between the germline ends. The CDR3 extends over 15 amino acids. Germline lookup yields CDR1 LGHNT and CDR2 FRNRAP.

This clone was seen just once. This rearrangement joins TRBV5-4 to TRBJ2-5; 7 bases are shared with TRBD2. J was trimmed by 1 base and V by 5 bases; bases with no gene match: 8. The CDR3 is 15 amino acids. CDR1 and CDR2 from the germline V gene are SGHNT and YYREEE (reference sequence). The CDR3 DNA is TGTGCCAGCAGACTCGGGACTACCGTCCAAGAGACCCAGTACTTC. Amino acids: CASRLGTTVQETQYF.

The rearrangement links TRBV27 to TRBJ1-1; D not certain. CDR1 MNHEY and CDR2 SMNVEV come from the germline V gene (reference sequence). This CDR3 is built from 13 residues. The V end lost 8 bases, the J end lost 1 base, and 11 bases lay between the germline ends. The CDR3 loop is CASGTVPNTEAFF. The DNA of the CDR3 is TGTGCCAGCGGAACAGTGCCGAACACTGAAGCTTTCTTT.

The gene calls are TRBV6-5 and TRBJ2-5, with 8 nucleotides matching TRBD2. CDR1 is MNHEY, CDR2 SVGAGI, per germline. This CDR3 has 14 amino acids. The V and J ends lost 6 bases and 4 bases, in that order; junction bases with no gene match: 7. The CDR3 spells CASSLGRALETQYF. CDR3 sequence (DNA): TGTGCCAGCAGCCTCGGGAGGGCCCTAGAGACCCAGTACTTC.

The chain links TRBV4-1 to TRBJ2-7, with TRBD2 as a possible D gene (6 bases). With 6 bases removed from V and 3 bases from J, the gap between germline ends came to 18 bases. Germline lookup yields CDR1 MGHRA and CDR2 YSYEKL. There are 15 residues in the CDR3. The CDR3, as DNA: TGCGCCAGCAGACAAATAGCGGAGAGCTTCTACGAGCAGTACTTC. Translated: CASRQIAESFYEQYF.

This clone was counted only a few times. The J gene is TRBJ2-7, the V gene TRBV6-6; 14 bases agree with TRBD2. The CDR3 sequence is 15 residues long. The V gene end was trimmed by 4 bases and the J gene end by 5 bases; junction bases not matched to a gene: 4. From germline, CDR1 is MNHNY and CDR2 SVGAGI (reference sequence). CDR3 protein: CASSLGTSGGNEQYF. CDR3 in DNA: TGTGCCAGCAGTTTGGGGACTAGCGGGGGAAACGAGCAGTACTTC.

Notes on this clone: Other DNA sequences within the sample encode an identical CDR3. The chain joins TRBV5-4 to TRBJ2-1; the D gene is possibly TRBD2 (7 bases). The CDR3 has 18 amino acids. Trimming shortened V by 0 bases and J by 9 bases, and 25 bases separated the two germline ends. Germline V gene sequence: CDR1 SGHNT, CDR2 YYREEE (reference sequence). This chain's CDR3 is CASSLGGGGGGRGGEQFF. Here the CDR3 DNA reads TGTGCCAGCAGCTTGGGAGGGGGTGGGGGGGGGAGGGGAGGTGAGCAGTTCTTC.

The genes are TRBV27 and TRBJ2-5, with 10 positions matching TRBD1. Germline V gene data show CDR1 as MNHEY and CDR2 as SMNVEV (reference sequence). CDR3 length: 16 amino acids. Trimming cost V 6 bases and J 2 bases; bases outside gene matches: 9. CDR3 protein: CASSKIGTGAQETQYF. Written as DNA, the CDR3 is TGTGCCAGCAGCAAAATCGGGACAGGGGCGCAAGAGACCCAGTACTTC.

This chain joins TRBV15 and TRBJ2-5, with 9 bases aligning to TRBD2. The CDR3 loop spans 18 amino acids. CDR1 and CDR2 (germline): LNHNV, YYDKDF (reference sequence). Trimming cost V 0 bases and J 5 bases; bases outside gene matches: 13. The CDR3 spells CATSRDGAGGQIWETQYF. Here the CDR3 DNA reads TGTGCCACCAGCAGAGATGGGGCGGGAGGGCAAATATGGGAGACCCAGTACTTC.

The DNA for the CDR3 is TGCGCCAGCAGCTCCCCCGACAGGGTAAACACCGGGGAGCTGTTTTTT. Amino acids: CASSSPDRVNTGELFF. This chain joins TRBV5-1 and TRBJ2-2; TRBD1 matches 7 bases. Looked up from germline, CDR1 is SGHRS and CDR2 is YFSETQ. The CDR3 has 16 amino acids. Unmatched junction bases numbered 7, after V lost 3 bases and J lost 2 bases.

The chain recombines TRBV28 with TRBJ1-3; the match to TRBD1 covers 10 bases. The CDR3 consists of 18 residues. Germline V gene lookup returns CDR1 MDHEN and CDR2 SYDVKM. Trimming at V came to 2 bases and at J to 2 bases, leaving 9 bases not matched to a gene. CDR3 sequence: CASSLSILDRGTGNTIYF. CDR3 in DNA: TGTGCCAGCAGTTTAAGTATTTTGGACAGGGGGACTGGAAACACCATATATTTT.

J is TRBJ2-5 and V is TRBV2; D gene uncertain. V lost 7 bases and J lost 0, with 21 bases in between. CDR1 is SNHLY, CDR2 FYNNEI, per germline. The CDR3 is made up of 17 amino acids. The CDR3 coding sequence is TGTGCCAGCAAGGAACTCATGAGGCCAAAGTACCAAGAGACCCAGTACTTC. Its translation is CASKELMRPKYQETQYF.